This T cell receptor (beta chain) derives from a study of blood T cell repertoires in COVID-19. Across the whole study: The United States, Italy and Spain were the sources of the acute and convalescent COVID-19 samples.

This CDR3 contains 16 residues. The V and J ends lost 0 bases and 3 bases, in that order; junction bases with no gene match: 6. The V gene's germline CDR1 is MNHEY and CDR2 SVGAGI. Measured with immunoSEQ multiplex PCR; TCRdb has only the in-frame clones, and not every one. The sample includes roughly 430,000 clones, roughly 90% of them seen just once. Assignments of participants to cohorts depended upon their own reported clinical history. The sequence came from a woman between 18 and 30 years old who had been exposed to COVID-19. The chain links TRBV6-5 to TRBJ1-2; 8 nucleotides line up with TRBD1. Sequenced sample: PBMCs or T cells enriched from blood (not recorded which). The CDR3 region has the DNA TGTGCCAGCAGTTACTCCCCGACAGGGGTGGACTATGGCTACACCTTC. Protein: CASSYSPTGVDYGYTF.